Listed below are T cell receptor beta chains from one sample, sequenced in a study of regulatory T cells in long-lasting Graves disease. TCRdb reprocessed the multiplex PCR reads via MiXCR and lists one record per CDR3 protein. The data hold around 480,000 distinct CDR3 sequences, with around 15% observed a single time. The sample was also linked to a second study, of T cells in Graves' hyperthyroidism and ophthalmopathy.

This specimen consisted of peripheral blood mononuclear cells (PBMCs), obtained at new diagnosis, from a patient treated with antithyroid drugs. The receptors originated from a woman aged 35-65 years with Graves disease. Each CDR3 is given with its conserved first and last residue. A D gene is named only where the DNA matches it firmly. Clone size is given for some rows only: seen once, a few or many times, or a class if the clone is expanded.

d_call	v_call	clone_size	j_call	cdr3_aa	cdr3_nt
NA	TRBV4-1	many	TRBJ2-7	CASSQASGGTEQYF	TGCGCCAGCAGCCAAGCCTCTGGGGGTACCGAGCAGTACTTC
NA	TRBV7-9	NA	TRBJ1-2	CASSSAGIGYGYTF	TGTGCCAGCAGCTCCGCCGGGATAGGGTATGGCTACACCTTC
TRBD1	TRBV6-1	few	TRBJ2-7	CASKEDRPYEQYF	TGTGCCAGCAAGGAGGACAGGCCCTACGAGCAGTACTTC
NA	TRBV2	many	TRBJ1-4	CASSLDSASSNEKLFF	TGTGCCAGCAGTCTGGACAGCGCATCTTCTAATGAAAAACTGTTTTTT
TRBD2	TRBV5-5	NA	TRBJ2-1	CASSFPLLAGRSYNEQFF	TGTGCCAGCAGCTTCCCCCTGCTAGCGGGACGCTCCTACAATGAGCAGTTCTTC
NA	TRBV7-9	NA	TRBJ1-1	CASSPGPTTVGTEAFF	TGTGCCAGCAGCCCAGGACCCACTACCGTTGGCACTGAAGCTTTCTTT
NA	TRBV27	many	TRBJ2-4	CASSWKGGYIQYF	TGTGCCAGCAGTTGGAAAGGGGGATACATTCAGTACTTC
NA	TRBV29-1	many	TRBJ1-1	CSVEQLNTEAFF	TGCAGCGTTGAACAGCTGAACACTGAAGCTTTCTTT
NA	TRBV20-1	NA	TRBJ2-2	CSAREPATNTGELFF	TGCAGTGCTAGAGAGCCAGCGACGAACACCGGGGAGCTGTTTTTT
TRBD2	TRBV11-2	many	TRBJ2-1	CASSLGLAYDNEQFF	TGTGCCAGCAGCCTGGGACTAGCTTACGACAATGAGCAGTTCTTC
TRBD2	TRBV6-1	many	TRBJ2-5	CASSDLAGGSVDQETQYF	TGTGCCAGCAGTGACCTAGCGGGGGGATCCGTTGATCAAGAGACCCAGTACTTC
TRBD2	TRBV4-2	many	TRBJ2-2	CASSQASWVLAGGFTGELFF	TGTGCCAGCAGCCAAGCCTCGTGGGTACTAGCGGGGGGGTTCACCGGGGAGCTGTTTTTT
TRBD1	TRBV19	NA	TRBJ1-1	CASTHRGLLDTEAFF	TGTGCCAGTACTCACAGGGGTCTTTTGGACACTGAAGCTTTCTTT
TRBD1	TRBV30	many	TRBJ1-5	CAWSGVRGNQPQHF	TGTGCCTGGAGTGGGGTCAGGGGGAATCAGCCCCAGCATTTT
NA	TRBV7-9	NA	TRBJ2-5	CASNSGRIQETQYF	TGTGCCAGCAATTCCGGCCGAATTCAAGAGACCCAGTACTTC
TRBD1	TRBV10-2	many	TRBJ1-1	CASKPRTGRMNTEAFF	TGCGCCAGCAAACCTCGGACAGGCCGCATGAACACTGAAGCTTTCTTT
NA	TRBV12-3/TRBV12-4	few	TRBJ1-4	CASSSSPAANNEKLFF	TGTGCCAGCAGTTCCTCCCCGGCAGCGAATAATGAAAAACTGTTTTTT
TRBD1	TRBV28	NA	TRBJ2-7	CASSLGTGLSEQYF	TGTGCCAGCAGTTTGGGGACAGGGTTATCCGAGCAGTACTTC
TRBD1	TRBV6-5	many	TRBJ2-5	CASSYPGQGGETQYF	TGTGCCAGCAGTTACCCGGGACAGGGTGGAGAGACCCAGTACTTC
TRBD1	TRBV15	NA	TRBJ2-3	CATSLRDSFTDTQYF	TGTGCCACCAGCCTCCGGGACAGTTTCACAGATACGCAGTATTTT
NA	TRBV4-1	many	TRBJ2-7	CASSQDQDFTYEQYF	TGCGCCAGCAGCCAAGATCAAGACTTTACCTACGAGCAGTACTTC
NA	TRBV5-4	few	TRBJ2-3	CASSLAGRVVVTDTQYF	TGTGCCAGCAGCTTGGCTGGAAGGGTTGTAGTCACAGATACGCAGTATTTT
TRBD1	TRBV7-6	many	TRBJ1-4	CASSRGTVLTKMGEKLFF	TGTGCCAGCAGCCGTGGGACAGTCCTTACAAAAATGGGTGAAAAACTGTTTTTT
TRBD1	TRBV2	many	TRBJ1-4	CASSAGQGSGKLFF	TGTGCCAGCAGTGCGGGACAGGGGTCGGGAAAACTGTTTTTT
NA	TRBV29-1	NA	TRBJ2-5	CSVREETQYF	TGCAGCGTTAGGGAAGAGACCCAGTACTTC
TRBD1	TRBV11-3	many	TRBJ2-7	CASSYDRGRVYEQYF	TGTGCCAGCAGCTACGACAGGGGCCGGGTCTACGAGCAGTACTTC
TRBD1	TRBV5-1	few	TRBJ2-3	CASGRQGPDTQYF	TGCGCCAGCGGACGACAGGGACCAGATACGCAGTATTTT
NA	TRBV7-9	many	TRBJ1-1	CASSLAARAFF	TGTGCCAGCAGCTTAGCAGCAAGAGCTTTCTTT
NA	TRBV19	NA	TRBJ2-1	CASSLLTRPNEQFF	TGTGCCAGTAGTCTCTTAACGCGACCGAATGAGCAGTTCTTC
NA	TRBV20-1	many	TRBJ1-2	CSAKEEGLGYTF	TGCAGTGCCAAAGAGGAGGGGCTCGGCTACACCTTC
NA	TRBV10-3	many	TRBJ1-1	CAISEKRAGEAFF	TGTGCCATCAGTGAGAAGAGGGCAGGTGAAGCTTTCTTT
NA	TRBV6-2/TRBV6-3	many	TRBJ2-1	CASTEDGSSYNEQFF	TGTGCCAGCACGGAAGACGGTAGCTCCTACAATGAGCAGTTCTTC
NA	TRBV3-1	many	TRBJ1-5	CASSQDTGNQPQHF	TGTGCCAGCAGCCAAGACACTGGCAATCAGCCCCAGCATTTT
NA	TRBV7-8	NA	TRBJ1-3	CASSFLSAGTGNTIYF	TGTGCCAGCAGCTTCCTCTCGGCAGGGACTGGAAACACCATATATTTT
NA	TRBV20-1	NA	TRBJ2-1	CSARKGPLDEQFF	TGCAGTGCTAGGAAAGGACCCCTGGATGAGCAGTTCTTC
TRBD1	TRBV6-1	many	TRBJ2-2	CASSWGQVVYGNTGELFF	TGTGCCAGCAGCTGGGGACAGGTCGTCTATGGGAACACCGGGGAGCTGTTTTTT
NA	TRBV6-1	NA	TRBJ1-3	CASSVMSDSGNTIYF	TGTGCCAGCAGTGTAATGAGTGACTCTGGAAACACCATATATTTT
TRBD1	TRBV12-3/TRBV12-4	many	TRBJ1-2	CASSGQGESAGYTF	TGTGCCAGCAGCGGACAGGGGGAGTCAGCTGGCTACACCTTC
TRBD2	TRBV3-1	NA	TRBJ2-1	CASSPPSGGRNEQFF	TGTGCCAGCAGCCCACCTAGCGGGGGAAGGAATGAGCAGTTCTTC
NA	TRBV28	many	TRBJ1-3	CASSAPGTPLKDTIYF	TGTGCCAGCAGTGCCCCAGGGACACCATTGAAGGACACCATATATTTT
TRBD1	TRBV19	NA	TRBJ2-7	CASSITRTGSYEQYF	TGTGCCAGTAGTATTACTAGGACAGGGTCCTACGAGCAGTACTTC
NA	TRBV27	NA	TRBJ2-1	CASKLGGLKYNEQFF	TGTGCCAGCAAGTTAGGGGGACTAAAATACAATGAGCAGTTCTTC
NA	TRBV6-1	few	TRBJ1-6	CASSEGLGGSNSPLHF	TGTGCCAGCAGTGAAGGATTAGGAGGCTCCAATTCACCCCTCCACTTT
TRBD1	TRBV12-3/TRBV12-4	few	TRBJ1-1	CASSTRQGGRRDTEAFF	TGTGCCAGCAGCACCCGACAGGGAGGCAGGAGGGACACTGAAGCTTTCTTT
NA	TRBV6-5	NA	TRBJ2-3	CASSYLEGGAQYF	TGTGCCAGCAGTTACCTTGAGGGGGGGGCGCAGTATTTT
NA	TRBV27	many	TRBJ2-7	CANQTGTRYYEQYF	TGTGCCAACCAAACCGGGACTCGTTACTACGAGCAGTACTTC
TRBD1	TRBV11-3	many	TRBJ2-2	CASSGQGSTGELFF	TGTGCCAGCAGTGGACAGGGGTCCACCGGGGAGCTGTTTTTT
NA	TRBV20-1	once	TRBJ1-6	CSARRHILNSPLHF	TGCAGTGCTAGAAGACATATTCTGAATTCACCCCTCCACTTT
TRBD1	TRBV2	many	TRBJ1-1	CASSQGTVLLNTEAFF	TGTGCCAGCAGCCAGGGGACAGTCTTACTGAACACTGAAGCTTTCTTT
NA	TRBV7-8	many	TRBJ2-5	CASSVTGTSETQYF	TGTGCCAGCAGCGTAACAGGGACTTCCGAGACCCAGTACTTC
NA	TRBV20-1	few	TRBJ1-1	CSARPGSSHTEAFF	TGCAGTGCTAGACCCGGGAGTTCTCACACTGAAGCTTTCTTT
NA	TRBV20-1	many	TRBJ1-2	CSATPVEGTNYGYTF	TGCAGTGCTACCCCTGTAGAGGGGACTAACTATGGCTACACCTTC
TRBD1	TRBV4-1	few	TRBJ2-7	CASSQKGQGYEQYF	TGCGCCAGCAGCCAGAAAGGACAGGGGTACGAGCAGTACTTC
NA	TRBV30	many	TRBJ1-1	CAWRVRGTEAFF	TGTGCCTGGAGGGTACGGGGGACTGAAGCTTTCTTT
NA	TRBV2	many	TRBJ2-5	CASSDEENIQYF	TGTGCCAGCAGTGATGAGGAAAATATCCAGTACTTC